This T cell receptor beta chain was sequenced during a study of T cells expressing NK-cell markers. Points on this clonotype: Antigen unknown.

Germline CDR1 reads MNHEY; CDR2 reads SMNVEV (reference sequence). The CDR3 is 14 residues long. After re-calling the 5' RACE reads, TCRdb lists one entry per CDR3 protein, DNA absent. The table for this sample gives 400,000 to 500,000 distinct CDR3 sequences. Notes on the study in general: Evidence did not settle whether expanded NKG2C+ T cell clones targeted HCMV.

The source material was blood T cells: a sorted CD56 or NKG2C T cell subset, CD4+ or CD8+ T cells, or bulk PBMC T cells (not recorded which). This TCR was recovered from a woman aged 18 to 75 in good health. The chain couples TRBV27 to TRBJ1-4. CDR3 region: CASREGPSIEKLFF.